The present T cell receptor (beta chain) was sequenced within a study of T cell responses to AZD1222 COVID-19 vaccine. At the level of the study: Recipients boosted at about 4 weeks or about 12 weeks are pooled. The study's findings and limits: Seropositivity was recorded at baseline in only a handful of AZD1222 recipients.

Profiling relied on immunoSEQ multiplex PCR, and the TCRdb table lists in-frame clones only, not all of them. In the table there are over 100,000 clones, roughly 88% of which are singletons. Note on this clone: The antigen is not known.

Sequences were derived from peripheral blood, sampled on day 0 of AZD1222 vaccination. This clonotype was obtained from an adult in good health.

The chain's CDR3 is CASSPGPYGYTF. CDR3 nucleotides: TGCGCCAGCAGCCCGGGTCCCTATGGCTACACCTTC. J is TRBJ1-2 and V is TRBV4-1; no clear D. With 4 bases removed from V and 4 bases from J, the gap between germline ends came to 7 bases. CDR3 length: 12 amino acids. Per germline, CDR1 MGHRA and CDR2 YSYEKL.